The next 14 T cell receptor beta chains were all read from a single sample in a study of response to subunit inactivated influenza vaccine. MiXCR was run by TCRdb on the RT-PCR reads, yielding one entry per CDR3 protein. The sample shows 500,000 to 550,000 distinct CDR3 sequences, around 8% of them seen only once. The input for sequencing was PBMCs from blood, taken less than 30 months after vaccination. These receptors all come from a man aged 45 to 75 who received an inactivated influenza vaccine.

CDR3 residues: CASSQEKGGGLYQPQHF. CDR3 DNA: TGTGCCAGCAGCCAAGAAAAGGGCGGAGGATTATATCAGCCCCAGCATTTT. This chain connects TRBV3-1 to TRBJ1-5; D gene uncertain. Germline CDR1 reads LGHDT; CDR2 reads YNNKEL (reference sequence). The CDR3 covers 17 residues. V was shortened by 0 bases and J by 5 bases, with 17 bases between the two germline ends.

This chain uses TRBV20-1 with TRBJ2-5; TRBD2 matches at 7 bases. J lost 5 bases, V lost 6 bases, and 18 bases had no gene match. The CDR3 contains 16 residues. Germline V CDR1 and CDR2: DFQATT, SNEGSKA (reference sequence). CDR3 sequence reads: CSADLLLLAGVETQYF. DNA for the CDR3: TGCAGTGCAGATCTGCTCCTTTTGGCGGGGGTTGAGACCCAGTACTTC.

A remark on this clonotype: The germline gene is not matched at one end of the junction; a read error may be the cause. This rearrangement joins TRBV3-1 to TRBJ1-6; TRBD1 might be the D (6 bases). Germline values: CDR1 LGHDT, CDR2 YNNKEL (reference sequence). The CDR3 extends over 14 amino acids. The CDR3 nucleotides are TGTGCCAGCAGCCGGGGGCTAACTAATGCACCCCTCCACTTT. Its translation is CASSRGLTNAPLHF.

This clonotype was counted at least ten times. V gene TRBV29-1 combines with J gene TRBJ2-3; 9 bases match TRBD1. The CDR3 has 16 residues. Germline assignment: CDR1 SQVTM and CDR2 ANQGSEA. Trimming cost V 1 base and J 3 bases; bases outside gene matches: 8. The CDR3 is CSVEARDREGTDTQYF. As DNA, the CDR3 is TGCAGCGTTGAAGCCCGGGACAGGGAGGGTACAGATACGCAGTATTTT.

This clonotype came up many times. The genes are TRBV20-1 and TRBJ1-5; D is unresolved. Germline V CDR1 and CDR2: DFQATT, SNEGSKA (reference sequence). Between the trimmed V and J ends, which lost 2 bases and 4 bases, there was a span of 9 bases. This CDR3 region has 13 residues. The CDR3 loop is CSARQDTNQPQHF. The CDR3 DNA reads TGCAGTGCTAGACAAGACACAAATCAGCCCCAGCATTTT.

Concerning this clonotype itself: Given a much more abundant clone one base away, this may be a read error. The CDR3 bases are TGCAGCGGTAGGGACAGGGGGTTTGGCGATGAGCAGTTCTTC. This encodes CSGRDRGFGDEQFF. The rearrangement joins TRBV29-1 to TRBJ2-1, with 11 bases that match TRBD1. Trimming cost V 7 bases and J 8 bases; bases outside gene matches: 10. This CDR3 region has 14 residues. CDR1 SQVTM and CDR2 ANQGSEA come from the germline V gene.

Ten or more counts support this clonotype. The J gene is TRBJ2-2, the V gene TRBV12-3 or TRBV12-4; D may be TRBD2 (6 bases). Trimming left V 0 bases short and J 6 bases short, with 11 bases between. The CDR3 runs 15 residues. The CDR3 coding sequence is TGTGCCAGCAGTTTAGCGCCCGGGAGCCCCGGGGAGCTGTTTTTT. Translated: CASSLAPGSPGELFF.

The sample holds a few counts of this clonotype. V and J are TRBV4-2 and TRBJ2-7; 7 nucleotides line up with TRBD1. The CDR3 is made up of 14 amino acids. The germline V gene has CDR1 LGHNA and CDR2 YNFKEQ. With 1 base clipped from V and 4 bases from J, the junction kept 4 bases outside the gene matches. CDR3 sequence: CASSQAATGYEQYF. The CDR3 coding sequence is TGTGCCAGCAGCCAAGCCGCGACAGGGTACGAGCAGTACTTC.

This clonotype was picked up many times. The chain is built from TRBV4-2 and TRBJ2-7; D could derive from TRBD1 or TRBD2 (5 bases each). From germline, CDR1 is LGHNA and CDR2 YNFKEQ. Trimming stripped 0 bases from V and 4 bases from J, with 13 bases between. The length of the CDR3 is 15 residues. The CDR3 region has the DNA TGTGCCAGCAGCCAAGAACCAGGGAGTGCTTACGAGCAGTACTTC. It translates to CASSQEPGSAYEQYF.

The sample holds many counts of this clonotype. The chain combines TRBV4-1 with TRBJ2-7; 7 bases agree with TRBD2. Trimming took 4 bases from V and 3 from J; bases not matched to a gene: 3. The CDR3 loop spans 13 amino acids. Germline CDR1 MGHRA, CDR2 YSYEKL. Here the CDR3 reads CASSRPGGYEQYF. The CDR3 DNA reads as TGCGCCAGCAGCCGACCGGGAGGCTACGAGCAGTACTTC.

This clonotype was counted between two and nine times. The chain is built from TRBV10-3 and TRBJ2-3; 9 bases line up with TRBD2. This CDR3 region has 16 residues. J lost 0 bases, V lost 3 bases, and 4 bases had no gene match. CDR1 is ENHRY and CDR2 is SYGVKD in the germline V gene. The DNA of the CDR3 is TGTGCCATCAGTGACCGTAGCGGGGGAAGCACAGATACGCAGTATTTT. Translating it yields CAISDRSGGSTDTQYF.

This clonotype was counted a few times. CDR3 sequence: CASSLGLAGYSGTQYF. The CDR3 DNA reads TGCGCCAGCAGCTTGGGGCTAGCGGGGTACAGTGGTACGCAGTATTTT. V and J are TRBV5-1 and TRBJ2-3, with TRBD2 matching over 9 bases. Germline V lookup: CDR1 SGHRS, CDR2 YFSETQ. V was pared by 0 bases and J by 8 bases, with 10 bases of the junction left unmatched. The CDR3 runs 16 residues.

J is TRBJ1-1 and V is TRBV6-1; weak D call: TRBD1 (5 bases). The germline gives CDR1 MNHNS, CDR2 SASEGT. V shed 6 bases and J shed 4 bases, with 12 bases lying between them. The CDR3 runs 13 residues. Here the CDR3 DNA reads TGTGCCAGCAGATTCGACAGATCCACTGAAGCTTTCTTT. Its translation: CASRFDRSTEAFF.

This clonotype was seen a few times. The CDR3 loop reads CASSFDGGRLSYEQYF. The CDR3, as DNA: TGTGCCAGCAGCTTCGACGGCGGAAGACTTTCCTACGAGCAGTACTTC. This chain joins TRBV11-2 and TRBJ2-7; D is undetermined. CDR3 size: 16 residues. V shed 3 bases and J shed 1 base, with 16 bases lying between them. Per the germline V gene, CDR1 is SGHAT and CDR2 is FQNNGV.